This is a list of T cell receptor beta chains from one sample in a study of T cell changes during pregnancy in multiple sclerosis. Sequencing used immunoSEQ multiplex PCR; TCRdb keeps in-frame clones, though not all of them. The table has approximately 66,000 clones, roughly nine tenths seen once. Source: CD8+ T cells from peripheral blood mononuclear cells, taken before pregnancy. The receptor set was obtained from a female donor with multiple sclerosis, enrolled in a pregnancy study. The CDR3 runs from the conserved cysteine through the conserved F or W. The D gene is left open where the match is weak. Some rows mark clone size as missing; the rest say once, few, many or name a class of expanded clone.

J: TRBJ1-5
D: .
V: TRBV19
size: .
DNA: TGTGCCAGTAGTATGGACGGACATCGGCCCCAGCATTTT
CDR3: CASSMDGHRPQHF

J: TRBJ2-1
D: .
V: TRBV19
size: .
DNA: TGTGCCAGTAGTATAGCTTCAGGGGATCCCTACAATGAGCAGTTCTTC
CDR3: CASSIASGDPYNEQFF

J: TRBJ2-1
D: TRBD2
V: TRBV11-2
size: .
DNA: TGTGCCAGCAGCTCGGGACTAGCGGAAAACAATGAGCAGTTCTTC
CDR3: CASSSGLAENNEQFF

J: TRBJ2-1
D: TRBD1
V: TRBV2
size: .
DNA: TGTGCCAACCTAGACAGGGTTGGAACCTACAATGAGCAGTTCTTC
CDR3: CANLDRVGTYNEQFF

J: TRBJ2-3
D: .
V: TRBV10-3
size: .
DNA: TGTGCCATCGAAACAGGGATAAAGACAGATACGCAGTATTTT
CDR3: CAIETGIKTDTQYF

J: TRBJ1-1
D: TRBD1
V: TRBV27
size: once
DNA: TGTGCCAGCAGTTTATCCCCCAGGGGGCTACGGAACACTGAAGCTTTCTTT
CDR3: CASSLSPRGLRNTEAFF

J: TRBJ1-1
D: .
V: TRBV4-1
size: .
DNA: TGCGCCAGCAGCCAGCGGCAGAACACTGAAGCTTTCTTT
CDR3: CASSQRQNTEAFF

J: TRBJ2-7
D: TRBD1
V: TRBV7-8
size: .
DNA: TGTGCCAGCAGTCCTCCAGCCCCGGGACAGGTCACCTACGAGCAGTACTTC
CDR3: CASSPPAPGQVTYEQYF

J: TRBJ2-3
D: TRBD1
V: TRBV5-1
size: .
DNA: TGCGCCAGCAGCTTGGCGGGACAGGGATCAGATACGCAGTATTTT
CDR3: CASSLAGQGSDTQYF

J: TRBJ2-1
D: TRBD2
V: TRBV5-1
size: .
DNA: TGCGCCAGCCGGACTAGCGGGGGAAACAATGAGCAGTTCTTC
CDR3: CASRTSGGNNEQFF

J: TRBJ1-5
D: .
V: TRBV19
size: .
DNA: TGTGCCAGTAGTCCCGGGACACTTAGCAATCAGCCCCAGCATTTT
CDR3: CASSPGTLSNQPQHF

J: TRBJ2-5
D: TRBD1
V: TRBV7-3
size: .
DNA: TGTGCCAGCAGCCTACAGGGGCAAGAGACCCAGTACTTC
CDR3: CASSLQGQETQYF

J: TRBJ2-1
D: TRBD2
V: TRBV19
size: .
DNA: TGTGCCAGTAGTATAGGTAGCGGGGGCTCCTACAATGAGCAGTTCTTC
CDR3: CASSIGSGGSYNEQFF

J: TRBJ2-7
D: .
V: TRBV5-6
size: .
DNA: TGTGCCAGCAGCCTGGGACAAGGATTCTACGAGCAGTACTTC
CDR3: CASSLGQGFYEQYF

J: TRBJ2-1
D: .
V: TRBV9
size: .
DNA: TGTGCCAGCAGCGTAGGGCAGGCCTATGAGCAGTTCTTC
CDR3: CASSVGQAYEQFF

J: TRBJ2-2
D: .
V: TRBV5-5
size: .
DNA: TGTGCCAGCAGCTCCTGGGGCACCACCGGGGAGCTGTTTTTT
CDR3: CASSSWGTTGELFF

J: TRBJ2-2
D: .
V: TRBV2
size: .
DNA: TGTGCCAGCAGTTCTGGACAGTACACCGGGGAGCTGTTTTTT
CDR3: CASSSGQYTGELFF

J: TRBJ2-7
D: .
V: TRBV28
size: .
DNA: TGTGCCAGCAGTTTCAGAGGAGCAGCCTACGAGCAGTACTTC
CDR3: CASSFRGAAYEQYF

J: TRBJ2-7
D: TRBD1
V: TRBV9
size: .
DNA: TGTGCCAGCAGCGAACAGGGGGAATCCTACGAGCAGTACTTC
CDR3: CASSEQGESYEQYF

J: TRBJ2-1
D: TRBD2
V: TRBV7-6
size: .
DNA: TGTGCCAGCAGCCCCGGGGGGTCCTACAATGAGCAGTTCTTC
CDR3: CASSPGGSYNEQFF

J: TRBJ2-7
D: .
V: TRBV7-7
size: .
DNA: TGTGCTAGCAGCCCACAAGCGTACAGGACAAGCTCCTACGAGCAGTACTTC
CDR3: CASSPQAYRTSSYEQYF

J: TRBJ2-4
D: TRBD1
V: TRBV10-3
size: .
DNA: TGTGCCATCAGTGAACCATCGACAGGGGAGGCCAAAAACATTCAGTACTTC
CDR3: CAISEPSTGEAKNIQYF

J: TRBJ1-3
D: TRBD1
V: TRBV9
size: .
DNA: TGTGCCAGCAGCTCCCCCCCCACAGGGGGCAATGGAAACACCATATATTTT
CDR3: CASSSPPTGGNGNTIYF

J: TRBJ1-2
D: TRBD1
V: TRBV29-1
size: .
DNA: TGCAGCGCTACGGACAGGGGTGCGAGGGGCTACACCTTC
CDR3: CSATDRGARGYTF

J: TRBJ1-6
D: .
V: TRBV11-2
size: .
DNA: TGTGCCAGCAGCTTAGCAGCGTATAATTCACCCCTCCACTTT
CDR3: CASSLAAYNSPLHF

J: TRBJ2-2
D: .
V: TRBV5-1
size: .
DNA: TGCGCCAGCAGCCTTGACATTTCCACCGGGGAGCTGTTTTTT
CDR3: CASSLDISTGELFF

J: TRBJ1-2
D: .
V: TRBV5-6
size: .
DNA: TGTGCCAGCAGCAGTGGGCAGGGAGGCACCTTC
CDR3: CASSSGQGGTF

J: TRBJ1-1
D: .
V: TRBV30
size: .
DNA: TGTGCCTGGAGGGGGCTGGGCACTGAAGCTTTCTTT
CDR3: CAWRGLGTEAFF

J: TRBJ2-7
D: .
V: TRBV4-1
size: once
DNA: TGCGCCAGCAGCCCTCAGGGCCACGAGCAGTACTTC
CDR3: CASSPQGHEQYF

J: TRBJ1-3
D: .
V: TRBV6-1
size: .
DNA: TGTGCCAGCAGGACCGGGAGTAAGGACACCATATATTTT
CDR3: CASRTGSKDTIYF

J: TRBJ2-3
D: .
V: TRBV11-2
size: once
DNA: TGTGCCAGCAGTCCAAGCACAGATACGCAGTATTTT
CDR3: CASSPSTDTQYF

J: TRBJ1-1
D: .
V: TRBV19
size: .
DNA: TGTGCCAGTAGTTCCCCGGGAGGGGTGGAGGGAGCTTTCTTT
CDR3: CASSSPGGVEGAFF

J: TRBJ2-3
D: TRBD2
V: TRBV6-5
size: once
DNA: TGTGCCGGACGACTAGCGGGGAGGCGAGATACGCAGTATTTT
CDR3: CAGRLAGRRDTQYF

J: TRBJ2-2
D: .
V: TRBV12-5
size: .
DNA: TGTGCGACCGAAGCAGGCGCCGGGGAGCTGTTTTTT
CDR3: CATEAGAGELFF

J: TRBJ2-1
D: .
V: TRBV27
size: few
DNA: TGTGCCAGCAGTTTGGTTCGGGTTACCGGCAATGAGCAGTTCTTC
CDR3: CASSLVRVTGNEQFF

J: TRBJ2-7
D: .
V: TRBV5-6
size: .
DNA: TGTGCCAGCAGCCCATCACTAGTAGTCGAGCAGTACTTC
CDR3: CASSPSLVVEQYF

J: TRBJ2-2
D: .
V: TRBV4-1
size: .
DNA: TGCGCCAGCAGCCAAGGTCCTAGCTTGGTCGGGGAGCTGTTTTTT
CDR3: CASSQGPSLVGELFF

J: TRBJ2-7
D: .
V: TRBV18
size: .
DNA: TGTGCCAGCTCAGACACGGTTTACGAGCAGTACTTC
CDR3: CASSDTVYEQYF

J: TRBJ2-2
D: .
V: TRBV5-3
size: .
DNA: TGTGCCAGCCCGCGTGTACGAGAAACGAACACCGGGGAGCTGTTTTTT
CDR3: CASPRVRETNTGELFF

J: TRBJ1-6
D: TRBD1
V: TRBV7-9
size: .
DNA: TGTGCCAGCAGCTTCGGACAGGGGCATTCACCCCTCCACTTT
CDR3: CASSFGQGHSPLHF

J: TRBJ2-5
D: .
V: TRBV30
size: .
DNA: TGTGCCGGGGGCTTGGTCGGGCCCGTAATAGAGACCCAGTACTTC
CDR3: CAGGLVGPVIETQYF

J: TRBJ2-1
D: TRBD1
V: TRBV27
size: .
DNA: TGTGCCAGCAGTTTAAGTGCAGGGGGCATAAATGAGCAGTTCTTC
CDR3: CASSLSAGGINEQFF

J: TRBJ2-1
D: .
V: TRBV4-1
size: many
DNA: TGCGCCAGCAGCCAAGTTGGGGAGTCCGACAATGAGCAGTTCTTC
CDR3: CASSQVGESDNEQFF

J: TRBJ2-7
D: .
V: TRBV9
size: .
DNA: TGTGCCAGCAGCGTAACCCGGGACTCCCGTTTGGGGGAGCAGTACTTC
CDR3: CASSVTRDSRLGEQYF

J: TRBJ2-7
D: .
V: TRBV6-6
size: .
DNA: TGTGCCAGCAGGGACAACGAGCAGTACTTC
CDR3: CASRDNEQYF